This T cell receptor (beta chain) was captured by sequencing in a study of tumour-infiltrating T cells in Burkitt lymphoma. About the study: Patients covered every epidemiological subtype of Burkitt lymphoma. Productive clonality predicted overall and progression-free survival.

Unmatched junction bases numbered 12, after V lost 2 bases and J lost 11 bases. Germline V gene sequence: CDR1 LNHNV, CDR2 YYDKDF (reference sequence). This CDR3 spans 16 amino acids. Generated by immunoSEQ multiplex PCR, the TCRdb table keeps only in-frame clones and is missing some. The sample shows around 1,000 clones, 13% of them seen only once. The rearrangement joins TRBV15 to TRBJ2-3; 11 bases agree with TRBD2. Source material: tumor tissue. This clonotype originated in a human donor with Burkitt lymphoma. DNA for the CDR3: TGTGCCACCAGCAGACCGACTAGCGGGAAGGTTCCGGAGCAGTATTTT. It is translated as CATSRPTSGKVPEQYF.